This T cell receptor beta chain comes out of a study of lymphopenia after photon versus proton radiotherapy. Concerning this clone: Its target is unknown.

Study conclusions and caveats: Relative stability marked proton patients; photon patients lost diversity and naive cells. In patients who died, overall survival fell as post-nadir TCR diversity dropped more.

Data came from immunoSEQ multiplex PCR; TCRdb stores just in-frame clones and leaves some out. Here the sample spans more than 9,500 clones, around 92% being singletons. Sequenced here: peripheral blood, sampled from a patient treated with proton-based radiotherapy. The sequence was collected from a man between 60 and 75 years old with pancreatic cancer.

The CDR3 DNA reads TGTGCCAGCAGTGAAGGGATAGGGCTAGCCAGTGAGACCCAGTACTTC. This encodes CASSEGIGLASETQYF. The rearrangement joins TRBV2 to TRBJ2-5; possibly TRBD2 for D (5 bases). Germline assignment: CDR1 SNHLY and CDR2 FYNNEI. The V end lost 1 base, the J end lost 5 bases, and 17 bases lay between the germline ends. This CDR3 comprises 16 residues.